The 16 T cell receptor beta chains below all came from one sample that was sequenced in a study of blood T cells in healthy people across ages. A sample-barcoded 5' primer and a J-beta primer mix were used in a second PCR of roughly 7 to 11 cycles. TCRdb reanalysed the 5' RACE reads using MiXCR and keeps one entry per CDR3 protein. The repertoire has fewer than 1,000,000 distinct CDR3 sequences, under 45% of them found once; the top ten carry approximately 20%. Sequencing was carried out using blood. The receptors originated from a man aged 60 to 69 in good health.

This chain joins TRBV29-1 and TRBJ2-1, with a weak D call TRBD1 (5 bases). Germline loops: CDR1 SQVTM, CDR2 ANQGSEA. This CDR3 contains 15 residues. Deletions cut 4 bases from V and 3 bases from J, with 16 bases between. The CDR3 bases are TGCAGCGTTGGTGGGGCTAGTGGTTTCTACAATGAGCAGTTCTTC. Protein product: CSVGGASGFYNEQFF.

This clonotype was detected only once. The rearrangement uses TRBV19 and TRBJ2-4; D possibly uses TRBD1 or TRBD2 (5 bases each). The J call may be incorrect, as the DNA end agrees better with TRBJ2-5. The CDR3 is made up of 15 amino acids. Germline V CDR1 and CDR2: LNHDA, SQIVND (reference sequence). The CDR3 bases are TGTGCCAGTAGTATTTCCAGCGTGGGGGAGGAGACCCAGTACTTC. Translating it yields CASSISSVGEETQYF.

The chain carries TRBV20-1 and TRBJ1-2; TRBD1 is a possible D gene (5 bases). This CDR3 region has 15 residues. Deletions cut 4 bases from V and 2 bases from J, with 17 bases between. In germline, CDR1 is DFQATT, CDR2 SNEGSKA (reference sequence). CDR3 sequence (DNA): TGCAGTGCTATTGGTAGGGGAGACTCGAACTATGGCTACACCTTC. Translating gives CSAIGRGDSNYGYTF.

The CDR3 coding sequence is TGCGCCAGCAGCTTGGACGGACACATGAACACTGAAGCTTTCTTT. Protein product: CASSLDGHMNTEAFF. The V and J genes are TRBV5-1 and TRBJ1-1; possible D gene TRBD1, 5 bases. V was pared by 0 bases and J by 0 bases, with 9 bases between. There are 15 residues in the CDR3. Germline V CDR1 and CDR2: SGHRS, YFSETQ. Full variable domain (outside the CDR3, taken from reference TRBV5-1 and TRBJ1-1): KAGVTQTPRYLIKTRGQQVTLSCSPISGHRSVSWYQQTPGQGLQFLFEYFSETQRNKGNFPGRFSGRQFSNSRSEMNVSTLELGDSALYLCASSLDGHMNTEAFFGQGTRLTVV.

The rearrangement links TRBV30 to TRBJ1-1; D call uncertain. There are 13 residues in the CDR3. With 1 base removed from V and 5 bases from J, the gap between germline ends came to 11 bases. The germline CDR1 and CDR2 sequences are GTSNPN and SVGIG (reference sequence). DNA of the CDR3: TGTGCCTGGAGTGGACACCCGAATACTGAAGCTTTCTTT. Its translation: CAWSGHPNTEAFF.

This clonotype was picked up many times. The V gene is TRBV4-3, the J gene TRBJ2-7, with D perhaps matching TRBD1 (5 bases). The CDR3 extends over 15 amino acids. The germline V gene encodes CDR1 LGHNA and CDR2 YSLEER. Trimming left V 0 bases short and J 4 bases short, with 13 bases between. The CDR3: CASSQDRDSLYEQYF. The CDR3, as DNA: TGCGCCAGCAGCCAAGATCGTGACAGTTTGTACGAGCAGTACTTC.

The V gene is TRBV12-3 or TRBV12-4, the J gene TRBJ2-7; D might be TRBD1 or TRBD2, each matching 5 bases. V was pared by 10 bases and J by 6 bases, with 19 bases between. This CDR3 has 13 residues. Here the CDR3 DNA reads TGTGCCACCTGCGTGGGGGTCCGGGGCGAGCAGTACTTC. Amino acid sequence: CATCVGVRGEQYF.

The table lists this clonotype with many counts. CDR3 DNA: TGTGCCAGCAGCCCGATGACTCAACCGGCAGAGACCCAGTACTTC. Its translation: CASSPMTQPAETQYF. V is TRBV7-2 and J is TRBJ2-5, with unresolved D. The V gene lost 5 bases and the J gene lost 4 bases, with 17 bases spanning the gap. CDR3 length: 15 residues. The germline V gene has CDR1 SGHTA and CDR2 FQGNSA.

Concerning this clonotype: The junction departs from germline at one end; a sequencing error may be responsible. This CDR3 is CTSTVDPSSYKQYF. CDR3 bases: TGTACCAGCACCGTAGATCCCAGCTCCTACAAGCAGTACTTC. The chain joins TRBV9 to TRBJ2-7, with D hard to call. Germline V gene sequence: CDR1 SGDLS, CDR2 YYNGEE. There are 14 residues in the CDR3. Combining the CDR3 with reference TRBV9 and TRBJ2-7 gives the whole variable domain DSGVTQTPKHLITATGQRVTLRCSPRSGDLSVYWYQQSLDQGLQFLIQYYNGEERAKGNILERFSAQQFPDLHSELNLSSLELGDSALYFCTSTVDPSSYKQYFGPGTRLTVT.

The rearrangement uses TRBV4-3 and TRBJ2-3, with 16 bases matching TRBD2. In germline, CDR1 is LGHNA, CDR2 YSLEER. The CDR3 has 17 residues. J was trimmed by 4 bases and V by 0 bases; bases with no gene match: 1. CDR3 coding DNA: TGCGCCAGCAGCCAAGAGGGACTAGCGGGGGGGGCAGATACGCAGTATTTT. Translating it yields CASSQEGLAGGADTQYF.

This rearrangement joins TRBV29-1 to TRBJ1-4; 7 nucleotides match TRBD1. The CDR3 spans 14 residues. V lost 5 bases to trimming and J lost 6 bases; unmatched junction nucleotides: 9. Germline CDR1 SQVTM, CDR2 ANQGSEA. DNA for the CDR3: TGCAGCGTTACTATACAGGGGTCAGATGAAAAACTGTTTTTT. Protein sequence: CSVTIQGSDEKLFF.

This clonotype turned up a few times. Here the CDR3 reads CASSLDQREVQYF. The CDR3 DNA sequence: TGTGCCAGCAGCTTAGATCAGCGGGAGGTGCAGTACTTC. The J gene is TRBJ2-5, the V gene TRBV11-2, with TRBD2 matching 9 bases. V was clipped by 0 bases and J by 11 bases; unmatched bases: 4. Per the germline V gene, CDR1 is SGHAT and CDR2 is FQNNGV. CDR3 size: 13 residues.

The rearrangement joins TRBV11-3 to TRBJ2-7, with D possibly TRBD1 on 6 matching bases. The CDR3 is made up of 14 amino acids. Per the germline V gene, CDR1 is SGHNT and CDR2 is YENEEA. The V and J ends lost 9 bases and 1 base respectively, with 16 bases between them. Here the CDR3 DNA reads TGTGCCAGTGCCGGGACGGACAGTTCCTACGAGCAGTACTTC. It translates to CASAGTDSSYEQYF.

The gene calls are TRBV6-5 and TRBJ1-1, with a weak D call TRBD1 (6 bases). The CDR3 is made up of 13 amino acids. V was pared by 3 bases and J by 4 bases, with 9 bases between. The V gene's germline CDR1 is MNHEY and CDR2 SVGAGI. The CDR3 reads CASSYVGATEAFF. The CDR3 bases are TGTGCCAGCAGTTATGTGGGGGCCACTGAAGCTTTCTTT.

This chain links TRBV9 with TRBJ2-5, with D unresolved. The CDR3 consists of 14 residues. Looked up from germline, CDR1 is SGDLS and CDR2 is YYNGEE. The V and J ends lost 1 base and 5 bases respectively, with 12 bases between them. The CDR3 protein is CASSVRVVGETQYF. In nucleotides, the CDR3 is TGTGCCAGCAGCGTACGGGTGGTAGGGGAGACCCAGTACTTC.

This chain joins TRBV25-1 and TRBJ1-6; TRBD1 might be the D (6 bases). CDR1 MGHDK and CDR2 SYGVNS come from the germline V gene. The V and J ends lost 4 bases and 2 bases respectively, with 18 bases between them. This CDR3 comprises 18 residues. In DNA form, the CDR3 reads TGTGCCAGCAGTGGGGCGAAACAGGGAAGGACCTATAATTCACCCCTCCACTTT. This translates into CASSGAKQGRTYNSPLHF.